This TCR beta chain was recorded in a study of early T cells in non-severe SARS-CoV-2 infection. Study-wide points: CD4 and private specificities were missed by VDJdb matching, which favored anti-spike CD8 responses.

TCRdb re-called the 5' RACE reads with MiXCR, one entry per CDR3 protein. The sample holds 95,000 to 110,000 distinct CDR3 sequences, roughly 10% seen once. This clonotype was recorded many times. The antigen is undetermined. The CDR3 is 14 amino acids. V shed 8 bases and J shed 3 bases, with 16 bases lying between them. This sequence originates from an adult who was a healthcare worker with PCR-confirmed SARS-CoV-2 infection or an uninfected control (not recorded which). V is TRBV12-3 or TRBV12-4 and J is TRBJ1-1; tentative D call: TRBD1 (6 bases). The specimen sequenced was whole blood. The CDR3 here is CASGGAASDTEAFF. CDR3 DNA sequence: TGTGCCAGCGGGGGCGCGGCATCGGACACTGAAGCTTTCTTT.